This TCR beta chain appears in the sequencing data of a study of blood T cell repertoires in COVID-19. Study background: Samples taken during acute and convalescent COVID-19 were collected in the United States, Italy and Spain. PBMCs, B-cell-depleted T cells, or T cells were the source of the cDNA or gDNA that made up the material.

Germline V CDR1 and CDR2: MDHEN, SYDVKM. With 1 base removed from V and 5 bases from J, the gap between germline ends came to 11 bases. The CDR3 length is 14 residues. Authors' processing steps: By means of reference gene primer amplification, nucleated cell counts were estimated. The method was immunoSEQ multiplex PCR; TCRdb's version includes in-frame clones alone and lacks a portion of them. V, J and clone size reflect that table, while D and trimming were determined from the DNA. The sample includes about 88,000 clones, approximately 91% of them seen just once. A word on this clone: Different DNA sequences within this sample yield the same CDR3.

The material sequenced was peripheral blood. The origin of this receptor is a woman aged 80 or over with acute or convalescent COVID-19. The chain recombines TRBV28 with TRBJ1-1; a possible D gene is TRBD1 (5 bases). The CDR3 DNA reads TGTGCCAGCAGTTTATTGGGGGGAGGTACTGAAGCTTTCTTT. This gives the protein CASSLLGGGTEAFF.